This TCR beta chain was retrieved from a study of CD4 T cells in relation to SARS-CoV-2 and coronaviruses. Germline V gene data show CDR1 as KGHSH and CDR2 as LQKENI. The ends were cut back, 2 bases at V and 7 bases at J, with 11 bases in the middle. The CDR3 length is 13 residues. Clones were sequenced by immunoSEQ multiplex PCR, and TCRdb holds only the in-frame ones, with some missing. The data show 41,000 or so clones, with roughly 84% seen just once and approximately 4.5% held by the top ten. Comment on this clone: The antigen remains undetermined.

Findings and caveats of the study: Culture-expanded clones reflect memory recall rather than primary priming during culture.

Sequencing used naive CD4+ T cells from PBMCs, cultured in vitro. Subset: naive CD4+ T cells isolated by negative enrichment. This TCR derives from an adult with COVID-19. The rearrangement uses TRBV18 and TRBJ2-5; D is unresolved. CDR3: CASSPRLPGTQYF. The DNA for the CDR3 is TGTGCCAGCTCACCAAGACTCCCGGGGACCCAGTACTTC.